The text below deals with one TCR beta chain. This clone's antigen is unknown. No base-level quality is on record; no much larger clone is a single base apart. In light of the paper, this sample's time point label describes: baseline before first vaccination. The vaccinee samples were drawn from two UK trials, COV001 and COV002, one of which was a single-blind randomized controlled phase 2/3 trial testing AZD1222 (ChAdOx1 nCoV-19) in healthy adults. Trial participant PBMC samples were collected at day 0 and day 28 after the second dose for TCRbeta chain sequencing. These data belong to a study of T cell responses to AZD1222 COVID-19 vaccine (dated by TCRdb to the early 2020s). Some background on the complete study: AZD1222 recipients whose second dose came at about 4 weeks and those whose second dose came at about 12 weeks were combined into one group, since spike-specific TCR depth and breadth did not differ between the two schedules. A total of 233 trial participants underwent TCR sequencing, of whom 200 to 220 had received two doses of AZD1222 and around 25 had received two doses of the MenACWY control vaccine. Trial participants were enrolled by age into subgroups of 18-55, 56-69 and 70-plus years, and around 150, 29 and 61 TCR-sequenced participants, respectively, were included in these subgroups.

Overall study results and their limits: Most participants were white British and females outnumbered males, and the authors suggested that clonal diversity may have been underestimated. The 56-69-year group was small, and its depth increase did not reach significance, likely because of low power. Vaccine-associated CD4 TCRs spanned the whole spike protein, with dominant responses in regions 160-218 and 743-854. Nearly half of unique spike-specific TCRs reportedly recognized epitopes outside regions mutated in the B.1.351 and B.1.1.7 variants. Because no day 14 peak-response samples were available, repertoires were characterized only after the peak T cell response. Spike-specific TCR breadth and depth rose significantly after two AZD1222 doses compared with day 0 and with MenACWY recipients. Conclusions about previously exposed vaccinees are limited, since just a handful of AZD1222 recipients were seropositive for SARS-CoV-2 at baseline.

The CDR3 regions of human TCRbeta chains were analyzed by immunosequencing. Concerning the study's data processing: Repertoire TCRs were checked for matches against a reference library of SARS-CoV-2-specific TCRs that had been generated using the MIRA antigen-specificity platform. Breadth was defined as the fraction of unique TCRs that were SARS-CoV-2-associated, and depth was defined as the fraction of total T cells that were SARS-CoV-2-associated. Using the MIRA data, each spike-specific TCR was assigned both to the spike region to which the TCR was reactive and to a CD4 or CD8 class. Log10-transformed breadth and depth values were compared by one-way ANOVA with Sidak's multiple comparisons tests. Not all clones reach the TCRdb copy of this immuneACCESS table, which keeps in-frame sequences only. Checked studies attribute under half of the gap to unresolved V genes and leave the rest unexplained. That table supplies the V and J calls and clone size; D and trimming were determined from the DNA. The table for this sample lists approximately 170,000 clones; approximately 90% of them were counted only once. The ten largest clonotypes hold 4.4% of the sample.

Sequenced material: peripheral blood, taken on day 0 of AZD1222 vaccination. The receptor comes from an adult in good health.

The sequence in DNA is TGTGCCAGCAGACCCGGGCGGGGGGGGAATGAAAAACTGTTTTTT. It codes for CASRPGRGGNEKLFF. Here the chain combines TRBV11-2 and TRBJ1-4, with TRBD1 as a weak D call on 5 bases. The CDR3 measures 15 amino acids from cysteine to phenylalanine. The retained sequence is limited to the CDR3, 45 bases, with the frame set at the first base. The germline V gene encodes CDR1 SGHAT and CDR2 FQNNGV. Between the V and J ends, shortened by 6 bases and 5 bases respectively, the junction contains 16 bases. Reference TRBV11-2 and TRBJ1-4 genes cover what lies past the CDR3, so the full variable domain is EAGVAQSPRYKIIEKRQSVAFWCNPISGHATLYWYQQILGQGPKLLIQFQNNGVVDDSQLPKDRFSAERLKGVDSTLKIQPAKLEDSAVYLCASRPGRGGNEKLFFGSGTQLSVL.